Below are 29 T cell receptor beta chains sequenced from a single sample in a study of cytomegalovirus exposure and HLA in healthy donors. The PCR contained 60 Vbeta and 13 Jbeta primers. TCRdb's table, derived via immunoSEQ multiplex PCR, lists solely in-frame clones and lacks some. The data show 52,000 or so clones, about 84% seen once. Sequencing was done on a sample of PBMCs. Every receptor here comes from a female donor in good health and CMV-seronegative.

V gene TRBV11-2 combines with J gene TRBJ2-3; a possible D gene is TRBD2 (7 bases). The CDR3 loop spans 16 amino acids. Germline V lookup: CDR1 SGHAT, CDR2 FQNNGV. The V end was cut by 5 bases, the J end by 5 bases, with 20 bases between. The CDR3, as DNA: TGTGCCAGCAGCAGACACACTGGGGGGGCGGGAGATACGCAGTATTTT. Translation gives CASSRHTGGAGDTQYF.

In nucleotides, the CDR3 is TGTGCCAGCAGCTTAGCGCGGGGAGGCGGGGGTTCCTACAATGAGCAGTTCTTC. Amino acid sequence: CASSLARGGGGSYNEQFF. This chain links TRBV7-6 with TRBJ2-1; TRBD2 matches at 7 bases. CDR1 is SGHVS, CDR2 FNYEAQ, per germline. V gave up 0 bases and J gave up 1 base; unmatched junction bases: 9. The CDR3 sequence is 18 residues long.

This chain connects TRBV7-2 to TRBJ1-3; D not resolved. The CDR3 sequence is 14 residues long. Germline V gene lookup returns CDR1 SGHTA and CDR2 FQGNSA. The V and J ends lost 5 bases and 3 bases respectively, with 11 bases between them. For the CDR3, the DNA is TGTGCCAGCAGCCTTTCCTTGAGTGGAAACACCATATATTTT. Its translation is CASSLSLSGNTIYF.

V is TRBV4-3 and J is TRBJ2-5; weak D call: TRBD1 (5 bases). This CDR3 has 16 amino acids. The germline V gene has CDR1 LGHNA and CDR2 YSLEER. Trimming pared 1 base from V and 2 bases from J, leaving 14 bases between. The chain's CDR3 is CASSQVAGGAQETQYF. In DNA, the CDR3 is TGCGCCAGCAGCCAAGTGGCAGGTGGGGCTCAAGAGACCCAGTACTTC.

This chain joins TRBV5-8 and TRBJ2-3; D gene unclear. The germline V gene has CDR1 SGHTS and CDR2 YDEGEE. This CDR3 spans 14 amino acids. Trimming took off 2 bases at V and 4 bases at J, with 11 bases between the two ends. CDR3 sequence reads: CASSLILGADTQYF. In DNA, the CDR3 is TGTGCCAGCAGCTTAATATTGGGCGCAGATACGCAGTATTTT.

The V gene is TRBV5-4, the J gene TRBJ2-1, with D perhaps matching TRBD2 (7 bases). The CDR3 extends over 13 amino acids. Germline V gene lookup returns CDR1 SGHNT and CDR2 YYREEE (reference sequence). V dropped 5 bases and J dropped 15 bases, with 21 bases sitting between them. The CDR3 region has the DNA TGTGCCAGCAGTAATCTCCCGGGGGGCACTATGTTCTTC. Residues: CASSNLPGGTMFF.

This chain uses TRBV7-3 with TRBJ2-5, with D unclear. The V end was cut by 0 bases, the J end by 3 bases, with 11 bases between. There are 15 residues in the CDR3. CDR1 SGHTA and CDR2 FQGTGA come from the germline V gene. CDR3 protein: CASSLTAHSKETQYF. The CDR3 coding sequence is TGTGCCAGCAGCTTAACGGCACACAGCAAAGAGACCCAGTACTTC.

This clone appeared a few times. DNA of the CDR3: TGCGCCAGCAGCTTGGTAGTGACCGGGGAGCTGTTTTTT. It encodes CASSLVVTGELFF. The rearrangement uses TRBV5-1 and TRBJ2-2; unclear D gene. Per the germline V gene, CDR1 is SGHRS and CDR2 is YFSETQ. The ends were cut back, 0 bases at V and 5 bases at J, with 5 bases in the middle. The CDR3 is made up of 13 amino acids.

The chain joins TRBV11-2 to TRBJ1-2, with D uncertain. Germline values: CDR1 SGHAT, CDR2 FQNNGV. The CDR3 is made up of 13 amino acids. Trimming took 0 bases from V and 8 from J, leaving 10 bases between them. For the CDR3, the DNA is TGTGCCAGCAGCTTAGACCGGACTAGGGGCTACACCTTC. This codes for CASSLDRTRGYTF.

The chain couples TRBV7-9 to TRBJ1-3, with D maybe TRBD1 (6 bases). V was cut by 5 bases and J by 0 bases, with 8 bases left in between. The CDR3 sequence is 14 residues long. Germline assignment: CDR1 SEHNR and CDR2 FQNEAQ (reference sequence). The DNA for the CDR3 is TGTGCCAGCAGCCCAGGGGACTCTGGAAACACCATATATTTT. It specifies CASSPGDSGNTIYF.

About this clone itself: The same CDR3 also results from other DNA sequences found in this sample. The CDR3 spells CASSTRDRWTYEQYF. CDR3 nucleotide sequence: TGCGCCAGCAGCACCCGGGACAGGTGGACTTACGAGCAGTACTTC. This sequence joins TRBV4-1 and TRBJ2-7, with 8 bases matching TRBD1. The CDR3 covers 15 residues. CDR1 MGHRA and CDR2 YSYEKL come from the germline V gene. The V gene end was trimmed by 5 bases and the J gene end by 4 bases; junction bases not matched to a gene: 10.

The rearrangement joins TRBV11-3 to TRBJ2-7; 10 nucleotides agree with TRBD1. CDR1 and CDR2 from the germline V gene are SGHNT and YENEEA. The CDR3 runs to 14 residues. The ends lost 4 bases at V and 6 bases at J; junction bases unmatched: 6. This CDR3 is CASSSPDRGSEQYF. In nucleotides, the CDR3 is TGTGCCAGCAGCTCCCCGGACAGGGGGTCCGAGCAGTACTTC.

This clone was found a few times. The chain recombines TRBV15 with TRBJ1-1; D gene uncertain. Germline loops: CDR1 LNHNV, CDR2 YYDKDF (reference sequence). This CDR3 contains 14 residues. V lost 5 bases to trimming and J lost 1 base, with 11 bases between them. CDR3 sequence: CATSQNQENTEAFF. The CDR3 nucleotides read TGTGCCACCAGCCAGAATCAAGAGAACACTGAAGCTTTCTTT.

The V gene is TRBV4-1, the J gene TRBJ2-3, with D tentatively TRBD1 (5 bases). V gave up 6 bases and J gave up 4 bases, with 17 bases separating them. Per germline, CDR1 MGHRA and CDR2 YSYEKL. The CDR3 spans 15 residues. CDR3 sequence reads: CASRSTDRFPDTQYF. The CDR3, as DNA: TGCGCCAGCAGATCGACAGACCGCTTCCCAGATACGCAGTATTTT.

The chain carries TRBV5-6 and TRBJ1-1, with D possibly matching TRBD1 (6 bases). Trimming left V 2 bases short and J 0 bases short, with 11 bases between. CDR3 length: 15 residues. CDR1 is SGHDT and CDR2 is YYEEEE in the germline V gene. The CDR3 protein is CASSFGRDMNTEAFF. The DNA for the CDR3 is TGTGCCAGCAGCTTTGGCAGGGACATGAACACTGAAGCTTTCTTT.

The V call is TRBV4-2, the J call TRBJ2-1; 13 bases map to TRBD2. Germline V gene lookup returns CDR1 LGHNA and CDR2 YNFKEQ. This CDR3 contains 15 residues. Trimming cost V 4 bases and J 6 bases; bases outside gene matches: 3. This chain's CDR3 is CASSPRLAGGNEQFF. The DNA of the CDR3 is TGTGCCAGCAGCCCCAGACTAGCGGGGGGCAATGAGCAGTTCTTC.

This chain joins TRBV2 and TRBJ1-5; D is possibly TRBD1 (6 bases). V dropped 5 bases and J dropped 7 bases, with 18 bases sitting between them. There are 15 residues in the CDR3. Germline V CDR1 and CDR2: SNHLY, FYNNEI. CDR3 nucleotide sequence: TGTGCCAGCAGTTCCCCCGGGGGGGGCTGGCAGCCCCAGCATTTT. This translates into CASSSPGGGWQPQHF.

Worth noting for this clone: Other DNA sequences of this sample code for an identical CDR3. The chain links TRBV18 to TRBJ1-1; D gene unclear. The germline CDR1 and CDR2 sequences are KGHSH and LQKENI. V was shortened by 6 bases and J by 3 bases, with 11 bases between the two germline ends. The CDR3 runs 13 residues. CDR3 sequence (DNA): TGTGCCAGCTCCCTACGCACTGACACTGAAGCTTTCTTT. Translation gives CASSLRTDTEAFF.

This clone showed up just once. The V gene is TRBV14, the J gene TRBJ2-5, with 7 bases that match TRBD1. The CDR3 is made up of 13 amino acids. Germline V gene lookup returns CDR1 SGHDN and CDR2 FVKESK. With V trimmed by 6 bases and J by 5 bases, 6 bases remained unmatched. The CDR3 bases are TGTGCCAGCAGACGACAGGGTGGCGAGACCCAGTACTTC. Translation: CASRRQGGETQYF.

The gene calls are TRBV6-5 and TRBJ2-7, with TRBD1 matching over 8 bases. Germline values: CDR1 MNHEY, CDR2 SVGAGI. The CDR3 covers 13 residues. V lost 6 bases, J lost 6 bases, and 7 bases stayed unmatched. The CDR3 loop is CASSPRGRSEQYF. The CDR3, as DNA: TGTGCCAGCAGCCCCAGGGGGCGCAGCGAGCAGTACTTC.

This chain joins TRBV19 and TRBJ2-3; the D gene is possibly TRBD2 (6 bases). The CDR3 extends over 14 amino acids. Germline V gives CDR1 LNHDA, CDR2 SQIVND (reference sequence). Deletions cut 0 bases from V and 6 bases from J, with 10 bases between. The CDR3 coding sequence is TGTGCCAGTAGTATAGATCGACTAGTGGATACGCAGTATTTT. It encodes CASSIDRLVDTQYF. Complete variable domain (other parts from reference TRBV19 and TRBJ2-3): DGGITQSPKYLFRKEGQNVTLSCEQNLNHDAMYWYRQDPGQGLRLIYYSQIVNDFQKGDIAEGYSVSREKKESFPLTVTSAQKNPTAFYLCASSIDRLVDTQYFGPGTRLTVL.

The chain carries TRBV6-5 and TRBJ1-2, with TRBD1 matching over 9 bases. Germline lookup yields CDR1 MNHEY and CDR2 SVGAGI. The CDR3 extends over 14 amino acids. The V gene end was trimmed by 11 bases and the J gene end by 7 bases; junction bases not matched to a gene: 14. The CDR3 region is CAGLRGTGPTGYTF. The CDR3, as DNA: TGTGCCGGCCTAAGGGGGACAGGGCCTACTGGCTACACCTTC.

The chain is built from TRBV6-6 and TRBJ2-5; 7 nucleotides match TRBD2. Germline-derived CDR1 and CDR2 are MNHNY and SVGAGI (reference sequence). The CDR3 has 16 residues. The ends lost 2 bases at V and 5 bases at J; junction bases unmatched: 11. The CDR3 nucleotides are TGTGCCAGCAGTTACGGAATAGCGGGCCTCCGGGAGACCCAGTACTTC. The encoded protein is CASSYGIAGLRETQYF.

This clone was found a few times. CDR3 region: CASSSERDRGGRSPLHF. CDR3 coding DNA: TGTGCCAGCAGCTCCGAGCGAGACAGGGGTGGTAGGTCACCCCTCCACTTT. This chain joins TRBV5-4 and TRBJ1-6, with 8 bases matching TRBD1. V shed 3 bases, J shed 10 bases, and the junction held 15 bases outside the gene matches. CDR3 length: 17 amino acids. The germline V gene has CDR1 SGHNT and CDR2 YYREEE (reference sequence). The variable domain in full, with the rest retrieved from reference TRBV5-4 and TRBJ1-6, is ETGVTQSPTHLIKTRGQQVTLRCSSQSGHNTVSWYQQALGQGPQFIFQYYREEENGRGNFPPRFSGLQFPNYSSELNVNALELDDSALYLCASSSERDRGGRSPLHFGNGTRLTVT.

The chain joins TRBV5-1 to TRBJ1-1, with 10 bases identical to TRBD1. V shed 3 bases, J shed 3 bases, and the junction held 5 bases outside the gene matches. The germline V gene encodes CDR1 SGHRS and CDR2 YFSETQ. The CDR3 runs 15 residues. The CDR3 DNA is TGCGCCAGCAGCTCGGGACAGGGGAGGTACACTGAAGCTTTCTTT. It specifies CASSSGQGRYTEAFF.

The chain couples TRBV30 to TRBJ2-3, with D possibly being TRBD2 (6 bases). V lost 2 bases and J 0 bases, leaving 9 bases between the germline ends. Germline V gene lookup returns CDR1 GTSNPN and CDR2 SVGIG (reference sequence). The CDR3 length is 14 residues. Here the CDR3 reads CAWSLGGSTDTQYF. The DNA for the CDR3 is TGTGCCTGGAGTTTGGGGGGAAGCACAGATACGCAGTATTTT.

The rearrangement joins TRBV2 to TRBJ2-4; 8 nucleotides line up with TRBD1. The V and J ends lost 3 bases and 1 base, in that order; junction bases with no gene match: 2. Germline V lookup: CDR1 SNHLY, CDR2 FYNNEI. This CDR3 spans 15 amino acids. The CDR3: CASSDRGLAKNIQYF. In DNA, the CDR3 is TGTGCCAGCAGTGACAGGGGGCTCGCCAAAAACATTCAGTACTTC.

The rearrangement links TRBV11-3 to TRBJ1-1; no reliable D call. Looked up from germline, CDR1 is SGHNT and CDR2 is YENEEA. The CDR3 is made up of 13 amino acids. V lost 1 base and J lost 1, with 4 bases in between. The CDR3 loop reads CASSLVRNTEAFF. CDR3 coding DNA: TGTGCCAGCAGCTTAGTCAGGAACACTGAAGCTTTCTTT.

This chain links TRBV10-3 with TRBJ2-2, with 8 bases identical to TRBD2. The CDR3 is 15 amino acids. The germline V gene has CDR1 ENHRY and CDR2 SYGVKD. With V trimmed by 8 bases and J by 6 bases, 11 bases remained unmatched. CDR3 sequence (DNA): TGTGCCATCGGCCGGGGGGGGAAGGATCCCGGGGAGCTGTTTTTT. Its protein product is CAIGRGGKDPGELFF.